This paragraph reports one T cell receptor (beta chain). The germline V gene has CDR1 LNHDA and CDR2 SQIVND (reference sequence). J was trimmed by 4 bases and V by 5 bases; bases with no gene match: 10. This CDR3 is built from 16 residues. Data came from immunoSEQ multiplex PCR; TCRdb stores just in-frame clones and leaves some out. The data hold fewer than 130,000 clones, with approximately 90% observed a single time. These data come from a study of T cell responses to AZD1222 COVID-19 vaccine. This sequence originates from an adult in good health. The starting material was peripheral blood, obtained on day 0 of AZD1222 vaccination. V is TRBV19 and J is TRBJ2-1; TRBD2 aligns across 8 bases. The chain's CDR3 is CASSPGGREGYNEQFF. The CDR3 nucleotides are TGTGCCAGTAGTCCAGGTGGACGGGAGGGTTACAATGAGCAGTTCTTC.